This T cell receptor beta chain was obtained from a study of blood T cell repertoires in COVID-19 (dated by TCRdb to the early 2020s). About the study as a whole: The collaborator samples originated in the United States, Italy and Spain and spanned the acute and convalescent phases of COVID-19. Samples came from the ongoing ImmuneRACE study (first 160 participants) plus 1,254 subjects from 6 global collaborators. Where available, HLA class I and class II types were taken from metadata supplied by the sample provider and were not determined by assay-based typing. Deeply sampled blood TCRbeta repertoires from subjects exposed to, actively infected with, or recovered from COVID-19 were included in the dataset. The material from the prospective study consisted of cDNA or gDNA derived from T cells, B-cell-depleted T cells, or PBMCs. The repertoires were released in a freely available public database intended as a resource for research on the immune response to SARS-CoV-2. Sample metadata almost always included a de-identified subject ID, COVID-19 status, age in years and sex. Results the study describes overall, beyond this receptor: How much clinical and demographic metadata was included differed by source and by participant, and the metadata was provided uncurated.

The immunoSEQ Assay, a bias-controlled multiplex PCR, was used to amplify TCRbeta CDR3 regions from genomic DNA. Concerning the study's data processing: Within the assay, amplification of reference gene primers was used to estimate how many nucleated cells each sample contained. Sequence reads were collapsed and filtered to measure the absolute abundance of every unique TCRbeta CDR3 rearrangement. For each sample, productive Simpson clonality was calculated as the square root of Simpson's diversity index over productive rearrangements. Entries here come from immuneACCESS through TCRdb and include only in-frame sequences with V and J called. Some clones fail to appear in such tables; in the studies checked, an unresolved V gene covers under half of the shortfall, and the cause of the remainder is unknown. The V and J calls and clone size come from that table; D and trimming were worked out from the DNA. The sample has more than 55,000 clones on record, 80% to 90% of them singletons. Over 15% of the sample rests with the top ten.

This clone was found once. The antigen this receptor binds is unknown. Nothing much larger sits one base from this clone, and base qualities are not available. At one collaborating source in Seattle, patients were enrolled during active infection and were followed longitudinally through the course of disease. Collaborating institutions collected whole blood in K2EDTA tubes following their own protocols. For TCRbeta analysis, collaborator samples were shipped as frozen whole blood, as isolated PBMCs, or as DNA extracted from either sample type. Sequencing was performed on peripheral blood. This clonotype originated in a woman aged 60-75 years with COVID-19, enrolled during active disease.

The CDR3 loop reads CASSLGLYPNQPQHF. The nucleotide sequence is given as TGTGCCAGCAGCTTAGGTCTCTACCCAAATCAGCCCCAGCATTTT. This chain joins TRBV7-2 to TRBJ1-5, with no confident D gene call. V loses 1 base, J loses 4 bases, and the germline ends lie 11 bases apart. Taken from the germline V gene, the CDR1 and CDR2 loops are SGHTA and FQGNSA. There are 15 amino acids in the CDR3, from cysteine to phenylalanine inclusive. Of all the DNA, just the CDR3 is kept, 45 bases in frame from base 1.